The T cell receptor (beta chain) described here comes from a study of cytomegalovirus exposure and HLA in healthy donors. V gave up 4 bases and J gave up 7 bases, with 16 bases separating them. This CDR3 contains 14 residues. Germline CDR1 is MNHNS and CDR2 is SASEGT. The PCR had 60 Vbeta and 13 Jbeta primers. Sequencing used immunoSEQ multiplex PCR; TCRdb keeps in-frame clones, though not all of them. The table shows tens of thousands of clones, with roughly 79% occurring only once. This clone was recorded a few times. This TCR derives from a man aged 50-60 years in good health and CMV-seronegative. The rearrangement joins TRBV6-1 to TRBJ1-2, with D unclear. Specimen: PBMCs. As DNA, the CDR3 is TGTGCCAGCAGTGGCGGGTTCAGGTCCGGTGGCTACACCTTC. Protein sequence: CASSGGFRSGGYTF.